The 32 T cell receptor beta chains reported below all come from one sample, sequenced in a study of T cells in Graves' hyperthyroidism and ophthalmopathy. TCR beta CDR3 regions were amplified from RNA. The primer set for the first-round RT-PCR of the TCR CDR3 was HTBI. TCRdb re-derived calls from the multiplex PCR reads in MiXCR, one entry per CDR3 protein. The sample holds about 290,000 distinct CDR3 sequences, roughly 13% seen once. Input material: blood. The receptors were sampled from a woman in her thirties with Graves' hyperthyroidism that later progressed to Graves' ophthalmopathy.

There are many counts of this clonotype. The V gene is TRBV3-1, the J gene TRBJ2-7; 8 bases map to TRBD1. CDR1 is LGHDT and CDR2 is YNNKEL in the germline V gene (reference sequence). J gave up 6 bases and V 4 bases, and 8 bases lay outside the gene matches. CDR3 length equals 14 residues. The CDR3 loop is CASSPSRQGFEQYF. In DNA form, the CDR3 reads TGTGCCAGCAGCCCCTCCCGACAGGGGTTCGAGCAGTACTTC.

As regards this clonotype: An end of the junction does not agree with germline; a read error may underlie this. The chain combines TRBV14 with TRBJ1-4; D perhaps matches TRBD1 (6 bases). CDR1 is SGHDN and CDR2 is FVKESK in the germline V gene. The CDR3 is 15 amino acids. As DNA, the CDR3 is TGTGCCAGCAGCCAAATTGGGACAACTAATGAAAAATTGTTTTTT. Encoded protein: CASSQIGTTNEKLFF.

This clonotype was detected a few times. The V and J genes are TRBV28 and TRBJ2-5, with 8 nucleotides matching TRBD1. The germline V gene has CDR1 MDHEN and CDR2 SYDVKM. The CDR3 has 14 amino acids. V shed 6 bases, J shed 5 bases, and the junction held 8 bases outside the gene matches. The CDR3: CASSLQDRAETQYF. In DNA, the CDR3 is TGTGCCAGCAGCCTCCAGGACAGGGCGGAGACCCAGTACTTC. Full variable domain (remainder filled in from reference TRBV28 and TRBJ2-5): DVKVTQSSRYLVKRTGEKVFLECVQDMDHENMFWYRQDPGLGLRLIYFSYDVKMKEKGDIPEGYSVSREKKERFSLILESASTNQTSMYLCASSLQDRAETQYFGPGTRLLVL.

This clonotype was recorded many times. V and J are TRBV7-2 and TRBJ1-4; D is unclear. The CDR3 length is 13 residues. Germline V gives CDR1 SGHTA, CDR2 FQGNSA. V shed 1 base and J shed 11 bases, with 11 bases lying between them. CDR3 region: CASSLDRMEKLFF. In DNA form, the CDR3 reads TGTGCCAGCAGCTTAGATCGGATGGAGAAACTGTTTTTT.

This clonotype was detected many times. The chain combines TRBV28 with TRBJ2-1; the D gene is possibly TRBD2 (6 bases). CDR3 length equals 14 residues. Per the germline V gene, CDR1 is MDHEN and CDR2 is SYDVKM. Trimming took 3 bases from V and 2 from J, leaving 8 bases between them. The CDR3 protein is CASSFLATYNEQFF. In DNA, the CDR3 is TGTGCCAGCAGTTTCCTAGCGACCTACAATGAGCAGTTCTTC.

The sample holds many counts of this clonotype. The chain recombines TRBV9 with TRBJ1-1; D uncertain. The V gene lost 0 bases and the J gene lost 4 bases, with 7 bases spanning the gap. Germline CDR1 and CDR2: SGDLS and YYNGEE. There are 13 residues in the CDR3. The CDR3 nucleotides are TGTGCCAGCAGCGTAGAAGTGGGCACTGAAGCTTTCTTT. Encoded protein: CASSVEVGTEAFF. Variable domain in full (rest from reference TRBV9 and TRBJ1-1): DSGVTQTPKHLITATGQRVTLRCSPRSGDLSVYWYQQSLDQGLQFLIQYYNGEERAKGNILERFSAQQFPDLHSELNLSSLELGDSALYFCASSVEVGTEAFFGQGTRLTVV.

This sequence joins TRBV20-1 and TRBJ1-6; the D is unclear. Per germline, CDR1 DFQATT and CDR2 SNEGSKA (reference sequence). V lost 0 bases and J 6 bases, leaving 6 bases between the germline ends. The CDR3 spans 13 residues. Here the CDR3 DNA reads TGCAGTGCTAGAGAGGTCGCTAATTCACCCCTCCACTTT. The encoded protein is CSAREVANSPLHF.

This clonotype was seen repeatedly, ten times or more. This CDR3 reads CASSPDRGNTGELFF. The CDR3 DNA reads as TGTGCCAGCAGCCCGGACAGGGGGAACACCGGGGAGCTGTTTTTT. The J gene is TRBJ2-2, the V gene TRBV3-1, with 9 nucleotides matching TRBD1. V gave up 4 bases and J gave up 1 base; unmatched junction bases: 1. Germline values: CDR1 LGHDT, CDR2 YNNKEL (reference sequence). The CDR3 sequence is 15 residues long. The full variable domain, rest sourced from reference TRBV3-1 and TRBJ2-2, is DTAVSQTPKYLVTQMGNDKSIKCEQNLGHDTMYWYKQDSKKFLKIMFSYNNKELIINETVPNRFSPKSPDKAHLNLHINSLELGDSAVYFCASSPDRGNTGELFFGEGSRLTVL.

This chain links TRBV5-1 with TRBJ2-1; D unclear. CDR3 length: 12 residues. Germline CDR1 SGHRS, CDR2 YFSETQ. Trimming cost V 3 bases and J 6 bases, with 7 bases left between them. The CDR3 bases are TGCGCCAGCAGCTCCCTCCCCAATGAGCAGTTCTTC. This gives the protein CASSSLPNEQFF.

This clonotype was counted at least ten times. The genes are TRBV27 and TRBJ1-2; D may be TRBD1 (5 bases). Germline CDR1 is MNHEY and CDR2 is SMNVEV (reference sequence). This CDR3 contains 13 residues. The V gene lost 2 bases and the J gene lost 3 bases, with 7 bases spanning the gap. The CDR3 reads CASSLPGYYGYTF. The DNA of the CDR3 is TGTGCCAGCAGTTTACCAGGGTACTATGGCTACACCTTC.

This clonotype came up many times. The chain has TRBV19 and TRBJ1-3, with no clear D. The germline gives CDR1 LNHDA, CDR2 SQIVND (reference sequence). The ends were cut back, 6 bases at V and 2 bases at J, with 8 bases in the middle. The CDR3 length is 13 residues. The CDR3 DNA follows: TGTGCCAGTAGCCGGGAAGCTGGAAACACCATATATTTT. The encoded protein is CASSREAGNTIYF.

This clonotype was found many times. V gene TRBV4-1 combines with J gene TRBJ2-7; 11 bases align to TRBD2. Trimming cost V 5 bases and J 4 bases; bases outside gene matches: 7. The CDR3 totals 15 residues. CDR1 and CDR2 (germline): MGHRA, YSYEKL. DNA of the CDR3: TGCGCCAGCAGCACTGTAGGGACTAGCGGTTACGAGCAGTACTTC. It translates to CASSTVGTSGYEQYF.

This clonotype was recorded many times. V gene TRBV5-1 combines with J gene TRBJ2-5; 7 bases are shared with TRBD2. CDR3 length: 20 amino acids. CDR1 is SGHRS and CDR2 is YFSETQ in the germline V gene. Trimming cost V 0 bases and J 4 bases; bases outside gene matches: 21. CDR3 amino acids: CASSLAPLASGQGGGETQYF. The DNA of the CDR3 is TGCGCCAGCAGCTTGGCCCCTTTGGCTAGCGGCCAAGGAGGAGGAGAGACCCAGTACTTC.

This clonotype has a handful of counts. The genes are TRBV20-1 and TRBJ2-7; tentatively, D is TRBD1 (6 bases). Trimming took 2 bases from V and 4 from J, leaving 15 bases between them. Germline assignment: CDR1 DFQATT and CDR2 SNEGSKA (reference sequence). The CDR3 length is 14 residues. CDR3 sequence reads: CSARRAGASYEQYF. CDR3 bases: TGCAGTGCTAGAAGGGCAGGGGCGAGTTACGAGCAGTACTTC.

The chain combines TRBV6-1 with TRBJ2-7; 7 bases are a match to TRBD1. With V trimmed by 2 bases and J by 4 bases, 2 bases remained unmatched. CDR1 is MNHNS, CDR2 SASEGT, per germline. CDR3 length equals 13 residues. The CDR3 loop reads CASSESTGYEQYF. The CDR3 nucleotides read TGTGCCAGCAGTGAATCGACAGGGTACGAGCAGTACTTC.

On this clonotype: One base away lies a much larger clone, so this may be a sequencing read error. This CDR3 fails to terminate in the conserved phenylalanine or tryptophan, so it likely reflects a read error. The J gene is TRBJ2-2, the V gene TRBV2; D remains unclear. This CDR3 region has 14 residues. The V end lost 5 bases, the J end lost 2 bases, and 9 bases lay between the germline ends. Germline V CDR1 and CDR2: SNHLY, FYNNEI. CDR3 in amino acids: CASSSRVNTGELFL. The CDR3 region has the DNA TGTGCCAGCAGTTCTAGGGTTAACACCGGGGAGCTGTTTCTT.

Comments on this clonotype: A read error may explain this, as a much larger clone is one base away. The chain uses TRBV10-3 and TRBJ2-2; TRBD1 matches 10 bases. The V and J ends lost 6 bases and 6 bases, in that order; junction bases with no gene match: 7. This CDR3 comprises 15 residues. Germline V CDR1 and CDR2: ENHRY, SYGVKD. CDR3 nucleotide sequence: TGTGCCATCAGGGCCGGGACAGGGGTCTCCGGGGAGCTGTTTTTT. Translated, it gives CAIRAGTGVSGELFF.

The chain recombines TRBV6-1 with TRBJ2-4, with 14 positions matching TRBD2. Germline V gene data show CDR1 as MNHNS and CDR2 as SASEGT. The V and J ends lost 6 bases and 0 bases, in that order; junction bases with no gene match: 16. The CDR3 loop spans 21 amino acids. The DNA of the CDR3 is TGTGCCAGCAGGGGGAGCGTCGGGACTAGCGGGAGAGGGGCAGCCAAAAACATTCAGTACTTC. Amino acids: CASRGSVGTSGRGAAKNIQYF.

This clonotype was picked up many times. The V gene is TRBV5-1, the J gene TRBJ2-5; 10 positions agree with TRBD1. Germline loops: CDR1 SGHRS, CDR2 YFSETQ. The trim removed 9 bases at V and 1 base at J, leaving 6 bases unmatched. The CDR3 sequence is 14 residues long. CDR3 in amino acids: CATRTGGAQETQYF. The CDR3, as DNA: TGCGCCACCCGGACAGGGGGAGCCCAAGAGACCCAGTACTTC.

This clonotype was found many times. V gene TRBV10-2 combines with J gene TRBJ1-1; perhaps TRBD1 as D (5 bases). Trimming took off 0 bases at V and 3 bases at J, with 8 bases between the two ends. The germline V gene encodes CDR1 WSHSY and CDR2 SAAADI. The CDR3 consists of 14 residues. The CDR3 DNA reads as TGCGCCAGCAGTGAGTCCGGGGGAGACACTGAAGCTTTCTTT. Translated: CASSESGGDTEAFF.

Ten or more counts support this clonotype. The chain has TRBV2 and TRBJ2-5; 8 bases agree with TRBD1. V trimming: 4 bases; J trimming: 5 bases; junction bases outside the gene matches: 6. CDR1 SNHLY and CDR2 FYNNEI come from the germline V gene. This CDR3 region has 14 residues. The CDR3 nucleotides read TGTGCCAGCAGTGGGACAGGGTCAGGGGAGACCCAGTACTTC. It encodes CASSGTGSGETQYF.

This clonotype was observed many times. This sequence joins TRBV27 and TRBJ1-1, with D possibly being TRBD1 (5 bases). The CDR3 totals 13 residues. CDR1 and CDR2 from the germline V gene are MNHEY and SMNVEV (reference sequence). Trimming left V 2 bases short and J 7 bases short, with 11 bases between. The CDR3 spells CASSLQGTGEAFF. The CDR3 DNA reads as TGTGCCAGCAGTTTACAGGGCACGGGTGAAGCTTTCTTT.

On this clonotype itself: Just one base apart from a much larger clone, this may be a read error. The CDR3 bases are TGTGCCAGCAGCAGGGACAGGGACATCCCGTACTACGAGCAGTACTTC. Residues: CASSRDRDIPYYEQYF. The V call is TRBV27, the J call TRBJ2-7; 9 bases match TRBD1. CDR1 and CDR2 (germline): MNHEY, SMNVEV (reference sequence). V lost 6 bases, J lost 3 bases, and 12 bases stayed unmatched. The CDR3 is 16 residues long.

This chain connects TRBV7-3 to TRBJ1-2; D unresolved. Germline assignment: CDR1 SGHTA and CDR2 FQGTGA. Trimming left V 5 bases short and J 8 bases short, with 21 bases between. There are 15 residues in the CDR3. The CDR3 sequence: CASSARHGGPGGYTF. The CDR3 coding sequence is TGTGCCAGCAGCGCAAGGCACGGTGGCCCAGGAGGCTACACCTTC.

The chain joins TRBV4-2 to TRBJ2-7; no clear D gene. Trimming left V 1 base short and J 2 bases short, with 12 bases between. CDR1 and CDR2 from the germline V gene are LGHNA and YNFKEQ. This CDR3 is 15 amino acids long. The CDR3 region is CASSQGGEFPYEQYF. Here the CDR3 DNA reads TGTGCCAGCAGCCAAGGAGGTGAGTTCCCCTACGAGCAGTACTTC.

The sample holds many counts of this clonotype. The CDR3: CASSPTRRPQHF. CDR3 sequence (DNA): TGTGCCAGCAGTCCCACCCGGCGGCCCCAGCATTTT. The rearrangement links TRBV28 to TRBJ1-5; D is ambiguous. Germline values: CDR1 MDHEN, CDR2 SYDVKM. CDR3 length: 12 residues. V gave up 5 bases and J gave up 9 bases, with 11 bases separating them.

This clonotype has at least ten counts. The J gene is TRBJ2-3, the V gene TRBV11-2, with 10 bases fitting TRBD1. CDR1 is SGHAT and CDR2 is FQNNGV in the germline V gene. The CDR3 sequence is 18 residues long. Trimming took 3 bases from V and 4 from J; bases not matched to a gene: 13. In nucleotides, the CDR3 is TGTGCCAGCAGCTTGGTCGCTCCGGGACAGGGGTCCCCAGATACGCAGTATTTT. Translation gives CASSLVAPGQGSPDTQYF.

This clonotype was seen repeatedly, ten times or more. The rearrangement joins TRBV5-6 to TRBJ2-3; D perhaps matches TRBD1 (6 bases). Germline CDR1 SGHDT, CDR2 YYEEEE. Trimming took 4 bases from V and 6 from J, leaving 15 bases between them. The CDR3 runs to 14 residues. In DNA form, the CDR3 reads TGTGCCAGCAGCATGCGACAGGTGATCGATACGCAGTATTTT. It encodes CASSMRQVIDTQYF.

V is TRBV20-1 and J is TRBJ2-2; 8 positions match TRBD1. The V gene's germline CDR1 is DFQATT and CDR2 SNEGSKA (reference sequence). The V gene end was trimmed by 1 base and the J gene end by 3 bases; junction bases not matched to a gene: 7. There are 16 residues in the CDR3. The CDR3 loop is CSARALPGGDTGELFF. As DNA, the CDR3 is TGCAGTGCTAGAGCCCTCCCAGGGGGCGACACCGGGGAGCTGTTTTTT.

This clonotype was observed a few times. The gene calls are TRBV7-6 and TRBJ1-4; no definite D call. The CDR3 runs 13 residues. Germline V gives CDR1 SGHVS, CDR2 FNYEAQ. V was cut by 6 bases and J by 10 bases, with 15 bases left in between. The CDR3 DNA reads TGTGCCAGCAGTTACGCCGATGATGGAAAACTGTTTTTT. Translation gives CASSYADDGKLFF.

This clonotype showed up just a few times. The gene calls are TRBV7-2 and TRBJ2-2, with TRBD1 matching 7 bases. In germline, CDR1 is SGHTA, CDR2 FQGNSA. V was pared by 4 bases and J by 4 bases, with 3 bases of the junction left unmatched. This CDR3 has 14 residues. CDR3 residues: CASSSQGPTGELFF. Here the CDR3 DNA reads TGTGCCAGCAGCTCACAGGGGCCCACCGGGGAGCTGTTTTTT.

This clonotype showed up many times. The rearrangement joins TRBV7-6 to TRBJ2-3, with 10 bases aligning to TRBD2. This CDR3 contains 15 residues. Germline CDR1 SGHVS, CDR2 FNYEAQ. Losses at the gene ends were 5 bases for V and 2 bases for J; bases not matched to a gene: 4. In DNA form, the CDR3 reads TGTGCCAGCAGCCCCCTAGCGGGGGCCACAGATACGCAGTATTTT. It codes for CASSPLAGATDTQYF. Combining the CDR3 with reference TRBV7-6 and TRBJ2-3 gives the whole variable domain GAGVSQSPRYKVTKRGQDVALRCDPISGHVSLYWYRQALGQGPEFLTYFNYEAQQDKSGLPNDRFSAERPEGSISTLTIQRTEQRDSAMYRCASSPLAGATDTQYFGPGTRLTVL.